This is a list of T cell receptor beta chains from one sample in a study of post-analysis software for immune sequencing data. Using its own MiXCR run on the PCR reads, TCRdb lists one record per CDR3 protein. The sample lists over 300,000 distinct CDR3 sequences, about a third occurring once. Sequencing was carried out using blood. The receptors here all came from a girl aged 5 to 17 with multiple sclerosis. Each CDR3 is given with its conserved first and last residue. The order of the fields is J gene, clone size, D gene, V gene, CDR3 length, CDR3 DNA, CDR3 protein. A D gene is named only where the DNA matches it firmly. Clone size is stated in some rows and not others, as once, few, many or a class when expanded.

TRBJ2-7	few	TRBD2	TRBV20-1	14	TGCAGTGCTAGAGTCGTAGCGGGGGGGCTCGAGCAGTACTTC	CSARVVAGGLEQYF
TRBJ1-1	-	-	TRBV9	13	TGTGCCAGCAGCGTAACAGGGATGACTGAAGCTTTCTTT	CASSVTGMTEAFF
TRBJ1-1	-	TRBD1	TRBV5-1	15	TGCGCCAGCAGCTGGGACAGGACGGAAAACACTGAAGCTTTCTTT	CASSWDRTENTEAFF
TRBJ2-1	-	-	TRBV10-3	14	TGTGCCATCAGTGAGACTGACTATTACAATGAGCAGTTCTTC	CAISETDYYNEQFF
TRBJ1-4	-	TRBD1	TRBV5-6	14	TGTGCCAGCAGCATGCGACAGGGCGGTGAAAAACTGCTTTTT	CASSMRQGGEKLLF
TRBJ2-1	-	-	TRBV7-9	15	TGTGCCAGCAGCCCCGGACAGTTTCCCTACAATGAGCAGTTCTTC	CASSPGQFPYNEQFF
TRBJ1-2	few	-	TRBV27	16	TGTGCCAGCAGCCCCCTCCTGTCCCCAGCCAACTATGGCTACACCTTC	CASSPLLSPANYGYTF
TRBJ2-5	few	TRBD1	TRBV7-2	16	TGTGCCAGCAGCTCAGGGACAGGGGGTGGACAAGAGACCCAGTACTTC	CASSSGTGGGQETQYF
TRBJ2-2	-	-	TRBV6-1	15	TGTGCCAGCACCAAGTGGCTAGAGCTCACCGGGGAGCTGTTTTTT	CASTKWLELTGELFF
TRBJ2-1	-	TRBD1	TRBV7-9	16	TGTGCCAGCAGCTTACCACGGGACAGCGTATACAATGAGCAGTTCTTC	CASSLPRDSVYNEQFF
TRBJ2-7	-	TRBD1	TRBV27	13	TGTGCCAGCAGTCCACTGACAGGGAACGAGCAGTACTTC	CASSPLTGNEQYF
TRBJ1-1	-	TRBD1	TRBV7-6	14	TGTGCCAGCAGCAAGACAGGGGGGCACACTGAAGCTTTCTTT	CASSKTGGHTEAFF
TRBJ2-7	few	TRBD1	TRBV4-3	17	TGCGCCAGCAGCCAGGACTTCGGACAGGTGATAGGCTACGAGCAGTACTTC	CASSQDFGQVIGYEQYF
TRBJ2-1	few	-	TRBV29-1	17	TGCAGCGTCCGATCCCCGGAGGGGATTAGCTCCCACAATGAGCAGTTCTTC	CSVRSPEGISSHNEQFF
TRBJ1-2	-	-	TRBV3-1	14	TGTGCCAGCAGCCAGTGGGGGCCTAACTATGGCTACACCTTC	CASSQWGPNYGYTF
TRBJ1-4	few	-	TRBV6-4	15	TGTGCCGGGGGTTCATCCCGGGCCTACAATGAAAAACTGTTTTTT	CAGGSSRAYNEKLFF
TRBJ1-2	-	-	TRBV25-1	14	TGTGCCAGCAGTGCGTCCTGGCAAAACTATGGCTACACCTTC	CASSASWQNYGYTF
TRBJ1-2	few	-	TRBV12-3/TRBV12-4	12	TGTGCCAGCAGTCCTGGACTGGGCGGCTACACCTTC	CASSPGLGGYTF
TRBJ1-5	few	TRBD1	TRBV6-1	14	TGTGCCAGCAGGCAGGGGGGTCAAATGCAGCCCCAGCATTTT	CASRQGGQMQPQHF
TRBJ1-4	few	-	TRBV5-1	15	TGCGCCAGCAGCTCCCGGACAGCAACTAATGAAAAACTGTTTTTT	CASSSRTATNEKLFF
TRBJ2-5	few	-	TRBV9	14	TGTGCCAGCAGCGGTACAGGTTGGGGTGAGACCCAGTACTTC	CASSGTGWGETQYF
TRBJ1-6	-	TRBD1	TRBV5-6	16	TGTGCCAGCAGCTTGGAAGGGACAGGGGACAATTCACCCCTCCACTTT	CASSLEGTGDNSPLHF
TRBJ2-5	-	-	TRBV12-3/TRBV12-4	13	TGTGCCAGCAGTTTGAACCACCAAGAGACCCAGTACTTC	CASSLNHQETQYF
TRBJ1-5	few	TRBD1	TRBV7-2	17	TGTGCCAGCAGCTCAGGACAGGGGGCAGCGAGCAATCAGCCCCAGCATTTT	CASSSGQGAASNQPQHF
TRBJ2-7	-	TRBD2	TRBV5-1	16	TGCGCCAGCAGCCCGGGCGATAGCGGGTCCTACAATGAGCAGTACTTC	CASSPGDSGSYNEQYF
TRBJ2-7	few	-	TRBV11-2	11	TGTGCCAGCAGGGGAGGTGCCGAGCAGTACTTC	CASRGGAEQYF
TRBJ1-5	few	-	TRBV6-2/TRBV6-3	15	TGTGCCGGCAGTTATTCCCTGAGGGGCAATCAGCCCCAGCATTTT	CAGSYSLRGNQPQHF
TRBJ2-3	-	-	TRBV29-1	14	TGCAGCGTAGAGACAGCTGACAGCACAGATACGCAGTATTTT	CSVETADSTDTQYF
TRBJ2-1	many	-	TRBV5-6	12	TGTGCCAGCAGCTTGGACAGCTATGAGCAGTTCTTC	CASSLDSYEQFF
TRBJ2-7	-	-	TRBV3-1	14	TGTGCCAGCAGCAAGGGCACTAGAGCCTACGAGCAGTACTTC	CASSKGTRAYEQYF